These 17 T cell receptor beta chains were sequenced from one sample in a study of monozygotic twins with cystic fibrosis. Some clones are missing from TCRdb's copy, which holds only in-frame ones; the method was immunoSEQ multiplex PCR. The sample shows approximately 23,000 clones, roughly 89% of them seen only once. The material sequenced was blood. Every receptor here comes from a woman between 25 and 40 years old with cystic fibrosis.

The chain recombines TRBV27 with TRBJ1-2; D gene ambiguous. V was clipped by 3 bases and J by 8 bases, with 16 bases between them. This CDR3 comprises 14 residues. CDR1 is MNHEY, CDR2 SMNVEV, per germline (reference sequence). CDR3: CASSFAHRAGGYTF. CDR3 nucleotides: TGTGCCAGCAGTTTCGCCCACCGGGCGGGAGGCTACACCTTC.

This clone came up a few times. The gene calls are TRBV20-1 and TRBJ1-1; D remains ambiguous. Trimming removed 5 bases at V and 4 bases at J, with 5 bases between. CDR3 size: 10 residues. Germline V gene sequence: CDR1 DFQATT, CDR2 SNEGSKA (reference sequence). CDR3 sequence (DNA): TGCAGTGCTCTGAGCACTGAAGCTTTCTTT. Translated: CSALSTEAFF.

The gene calls are TRBV18 and TRBJ2-1, with a possible D match to TRBD2 (6 bases). Trimming took off 4 bases at V and 7 bases at J, with 14 bases between the two ends. Germline assignment: CDR1 KGHSH and CDR2 LQKENI. The CDR3 covers 14 residues. CDR3 coding DNA: TGTGCCAGCTCACGACTCGGGGGAGAAAATGAGCAGTTCTTC. Translated, it gives CASSRLGGENEQFF.

CDR3 sequence: CASSLGGEEQYF. DNA for the CDR3: TGTGCCAGCAGCTTAGGGGGGGAAGAGCAGTACTTC. This chain connects TRBV7-2 to TRBJ2-7, with a weak D call TRBD2 (6 bases). V was cut by 1 base and J by 7 bases, with 8 bases left in between. Germline lookup yields CDR1 SGHTA and CDR2 FQGNSA. The CDR3 is 12 residues long.

The genes are TRBV9 and TRBJ1-3, with D uncertain. Trimming cost V 0 bases and J 0 bases, with 4 bases left between them. CDR3 size: 14 residues. From germline, CDR1 is SGDLS and CDR2 YYNGEE. The CDR3 loop reads CASSVAASGNTIYF. CDR3 sequence (DNA): TGTGCCAGCAGCGTAGCAGCCTCTGGAAACACCATATATTTT.

This chain joins TRBV5-1 and TRBJ1-1; no clear D. The V gene's germline CDR1 is SGHRS and CDR2 YFSETQ. The CDR3 is 14 amino acids. Trimming stripped 2 bases from V and 2 bases from J, with 10 bases between. DNA of the CDR3: TGCGCCAGCAGCTTTGGAGGCTTCAACACTGAAGCTTTCTTT. Translation gives CASSFGGFNTEAFF.

CDR3 protein: CSVEFGGGNEQFF. Here the CDR3 DNA reads TGCAGCGTTGAGTTCGGGGGGGGAAATGAGCAGTTCTTC. The chain joins TRBV29-1 to TRBJ2-1, with TRBD2 identical over 8 bases. Germline CDR1 reads SQVTM; CDR2 reads ANQGSEA. The CDR3 loop spans 13 amino acids. V was pared by 3 bases and J by 7 bases, with 5 bases of the junction left unmatched.

This rearrangement joins TRBV7-8 to TRBJ1-2; tentative D call: TRBD1 (6 bases). V was shortened by 5 bases and J by 3 bases, with 16 bases between the two germline ends. The CDR3 extends over 15 amino acids. Looked up from germline, CDR1 is SGHVS and CDR2 is FQNEAQ. The CDR3 loop reads CASSLVTGNYYGYTF. DNA of the CDR3: TGTGCCAGCAGCCTAGTCACAGGGAACTACTATGGCTACACCTTC.

V is TRBV19 and J is TRBJ1-5, with a weak D call TRBD1 (6 bases). Germline assignment: CDR1 LNHDA and CDR2 SQIVND (reference sequence). The V end lost 7 bases, the J end lost 4 bases, and 17 bases lay between the germline ends. The CDR3 has 15 amino acids. In DNA form, the CDR3 reads TGTGCCAGTACCCCTTTAGGCAGGGGAAATCAGCCCCAGCATTTT. It is translated as CASTPLGRGNQPQHF.

In its sample, this clone was seen a few times. This sequence joins TRBV19 and TRBJ1-2; 11 bases agree with TRBD1. The CDR3 is 14 amino acids. The V segment lost 7 bases and the J segment 6 bases; nucleotides outside the gene matches: 7. Germline assignment: CDR1 LNHDA and CDR2 SQIVND (reference sequence). CDR3 residues: CASIGRGQGDGYTF. CDR3 DNA sequence: TGTGCCAGTATCGGAAGGGGACAGGGGGATGGCTACACCTTC.

This chain connects TRBV27 to TRBJ2-7; 11 nucleotides align to TRBD1. Germline V gene sequence: CDR1 MNHEY, CDR2 SMNVEV (reference sequence). With V trimmed by 5 bases and J by 3 bases, 3 bases remained unmatched. The CDR3 loop spans 14 amino acids. The CDR3 DNA is TGTGCCAGCAGTGCTGGGACAGGGGGCTACGAGCAGTACTTC. Translation: CASSAGTGGYEQYF.

The chain employs TRBV6-4 and TRBJ1-6; TRBD1 agrees at 7 bases. In germline, CDR1 is MRHNA, CDR2 SNTAGT. The CDR3 sequence is 14 residues long. Losses at the gene ends were 0 bases for V and 7 bases for J; bases not matched to a gene: 0. The CDR3 protein is CASSDSTGNSPLHF. CDR3 DNA: TGTGCCAGCAGTGACTCGACAGGGAATTCACCCCTCCACTTT.

This chain connects TRBV14 to TRBJ1-1; D might be TRBD1 (6 bases). The CDR3 runs to 15 residues. CDR1 and CDR2 (germline): SGHDN, FVKESK. V lost 0 bases and J lost 7, with 15 bases in between. The CDR3 reads CASSQEWGAQVEAFF. CDR3 in DNA: TGTGCCAGCAGCCAAGAATGGGGGGCGCAGGTTGAAGCTTTCTTT. The full variable domain, completed using reference TRBV14 and TRBJ1-1, is EAGVTQFPSHSVIEKGQTVTLRCDPISGHDNLYWYRRVMGKEIKFLLHFVKESKQDESGMPNNRFLAERTGGTYSTLKVQPAELEDSGVYFCASSQEWGAQVEAFFGQGTRLTVV.

This clone appeared a few times. V and J are TRBV6-5 and TRBJ1-5; TRBD1 matches at 8 bases. The CDR3 has 14 amino acids. J lost 2 bases, V lost 9 bases, and 6 bases had no gene match. Germline V gene sequence: CDR1 MNHEY, CDR2 SVGAGI. CDR3 amino acids: CASGQGYGNQPQHF. In DNA, the CDR3 is TGTGCCAGTGGACAGGGTTACGGCAATCAGCCCCAGCATTTT.

The rearrangement joins TRBV6-1 to TRBJ2-3, with TRBD1 as a possible D gene (7 bases). V was clipped by 3 bases and J by 6 bases, with 16 bases between them. CDR1 is MNHNS, CDR2 SASEGT, per germline. The CDR3 has 15 residues. The CDR3 DNA follows: TGTGCCAGCAGTGACGACGACAGGGAGGAGGATACGCAGTATTTT. Encoded protein: CASSDDDREEDTQYF.

The chain has TRBV7-9 and TRBJ1-6; TRBD1 aligns across 7 bases. Per the germline V gene, CDR1 is SEHNR and CDR2 is FQNEAQ (reference sequence). CDR3 size: 16 residues. V lost 1 base to trimming and J lost 5 bases; unmatched junction nucleotides: 5. CDR3 DNA sequence: TGTGCCAGCAGCTTAGTAGGGGGCGCCCATAATTCACCCCTCCACTTT. Protein product: CASSLVGGAHNSPLHF.

The rearrangement joins TRBV19 to TRBJ1-1; a possible D gene is TRBD1 (5 bases). CDR1 is LNHDA and CDR2 is SQIVND in the germline V gene (reference sequence). This CDR3 is 14 amino acids long. Trimming left V 11 bases short and J 1 base short, with 17 bases between. The CDR3: CASSFGTANTEAFF. The CDR3 DNA sequence: TGTGCCTCCTCTTTCGGGACGGCGAACACTGAAGCTTTCTTT.